These 21 T cell receptor beta chains were sequenced from one sample in a study of T cell responses to AZD1222 COVID-19 vaccine. The protocol was immunoSEQ multiplex PCR, while the TCRdb copy is restricted to in-frame clones and leaves out a portion. The sample includes under 130,000 clones, 82% of them seen just once. The source material was peripheral blood, sampled on day 0 of AZD1222 vaccination. Every receptor here comes from an adult in good health.

The J gene is TRBJ1-2, the V gene TRBV5-8; unclear D gene. Germline assignment: CDR1 SGHTS and CDR2 YDEGEE. The CDR3 contains 12 residues. V lost 5 bases and J 3 bases, leaving 8 bases between the germline ends. Written as DNA, the CDR3 is TGTGCCAGCAGGATCCGACACTATGGCTACACCTTC. Translation gives CASRIRHYGYTF.

The chain is built from TRBV7-2 and TRBJ1-5; D perhaps matches TRBD1 (5 bases). Trimming left V 4 bases short and J 4 bases short, with 17 bases between. The germline CDR1 and CDR2 sequences are SGHTA and FQGNSA. The CDR3 consists of 16 residues. For the CDR3, the DNA is TGTGCCAGCAGCTCCAGGTGGGGCGCCGTAAATCAGCCCCAGCATTTT. Translating it yields CASSSRWGAVNQPQHF.

J is TRBJ1-2 and V is TRBV7-2; 9 positions match TRBD1. Germline trimming cut 2 bases from V and 7 bases from J; bases unmatched to any gene: 11. The CDR3 is made up of 16 amino acids. Per the germline V gene, CDR1 is SGHTA and CDR2 is FQGNSA. The CDR3 bases are TGTGCCAGCAGCTTAACCCGGGACAGGGCATCCTCTGGCTACACCTTC. As protein: CASSLTRDRASSGYTF.

The rearrangement uses TRBV6-4 and TRBJ1-6; TRBD1 matches 7 bases. Germline trimming cut 5 bases from V and 8 bases from J; bases unmatched to any gene: 6. The CDR3 has 14 amino acids. CDR1 is MRHNA and CDR2 is SNTAGT in the germline V gene. CDR3 sequence: CASSPDRADSPLHF. CDR3 coding DNA: TGTGCCAGCAGTCCCGACAGGGCCGATTCACCCCTCCACTTT.

This clone was seen a few times. The chain recombines TRBV19 with TRBJ2-1; D gene uncertain. Deletions cut 4 bases from V and 9 bases from J, with 10 bases between. The CDR3 is 12 amino acids. CDR1 and CDR2 (germline): LNHDA, SQIVND (reference sequence). The CDR3 coding sequence is TGTGCCAGTAGTACCCGGGTGAGTGAGCAGTTCTTC. This gives the protein CASSTRVSEQFF.

CDR3 nucleotides: TGTGCCAGCAGTTCTGGAAACACCATATATTTT. It encodes CASSSGNTIYF. The chain links TRBV7-9 to TRBJ1-3, with unresolved D. The ends were cut back, 6 bases at V and 1 base at J, with 1 base in the middle. This CDR3 spans 11 amino acids. The germline V gene encodes CDR1 SEHNR and CDR2 FQNEAQ (reference sequence).

V usage is TRBV5-1 and J usage is TRBJ1-2; tentative D call: TRBD1 (5 bases). The V and J ends lost 0 bases and 4 bases respectively, with 13 bases between them. Germline loops: CDR1 SGHRS, CDR2 YFSETQ. CDR3 size: 15 residues. As DNA, the CDR3 is TGCGCCAGCAGCTTGGGGGCAAAGGGGTTCTATGGCTACACCTTC. This codes for CASSLGAKGFYGYTF.

This rearrangement joins TRBV12-3 or TRBV12-4 to TRBJ1-5; D remains ambiguous. CDR3 length equals 12 residues. Between the trimmed V and J ends, which lost 2 bases and 7 bases, there was a span of 6 bases. CDR3 DNA sequence: TGTGCCAGCAGTTTAAATGGACAGCCCCAGCATTTT. It yields the protein CASSLNGQPQHF.

The chain recombines TRBV6-2 or TRBV6-3 with TRBJ2-2, with 7 bases aligning to TRBD1. J lost 4 bases, V lost 0 bases, and 2 bases had no gene match. The CDR3 loop spans 15 amino acids. Germline V gives CDR1 MNHEY, CDR2 SVGEGT. The CDR3 DNA reads as TGTGCCAGCAGTTACTCGACAGGGATCACCGGGGAGCTGTTTTTT. Translation: CASSYSTGITGELFF.

The rearrangement links TRBV11-2 to TRBJ1-5, with TRBD1 identical over 7 bases. The CDR3 runs 14 residues. V was pared by 5 bases and J by 5 bases, with 6 bases of the junction left unmatched. In germline, CDR1 is SGHAT, CDR2 FQNNGV. The CDR3 reads CASSRDRADQPQHF. The CDR3, as DNA: TGTGCCAGCAGCCGAGACAGGGCGGATCAGCCCCAGCATTTT.

In DNA form, the CDR3 reads TGTGCCAGCAGCTTAAATAAGGGGGCTTTGGGGGAGCTGTTTTTT. Translation gives CASSLNKGALGELFF. The chain uses TRBV7-2 and TRBJ2-2; 7 nucleotides line up with TRBD1. Germline V lookup: CDR1 SGHTA, CDR2 FQGNSA. The CDR3 consists of 15 residues. The V segment lost 2 bases and the J segment 8 bases; nucleotides outside the gene matches: 8.

The genes are TRBV5-6 and TRBJ2-5; 8 nucleotides agree with TRBD2. This CDR3 is 15 amino acids long. Trimming took 4 bases from V and 5 from J; bases not matched to a gene: 10. Germline V gives CDR1 SGHDT, CDR2 YYEEEE. Here the CDR3 DNA reads TGTGCCAGCAGCCTAATGGCGGGGGGTAGGGAGACCCAGTACTTC. The encoded protein is CASSLMAGGRETQYF. The full variable domain, rest sourced from reference TRBV5-6 and TRBJ2-5, is DAGVTQSPTHLIKTRGQQVTLRCSPKSGHDTVSWYQQALGQGPQFIFQYYEEEERQRGNFPDRFSGHQFPNYSSELNVNALLLGDSALYLCASSLMAGGRETQYFGPGTRLLVL.

The rearrangement links TRBV7-2 to TRBJ2-2; D uncertain. The CDR3 spans 16 residues. Germline-derived CDR1 and CDR2 are SGHTA and FQGNSA. V lost 1 base to trimming and J lost 3 bases, with 12 bases between them. CDR3 loop: CASSLGPTTYTGELFF. CDR3 nucleotide sequence: TGTGCCAGCAGCTTAGGTCCAACAACCTACACCGGGGAGCTGTTTTTT.

The genes are TRBV30 and TRBJ1-2, with D unclear. V was clipped by 3 bases and J by 4 bases, with 12 bases between them. Germline V lookup: CDR1 GTSNPN, CDR2 SVGIG (reference sequence). This CDR3 contains 13 residues. Here the CDR3 DNA reads TGTGCCTGGAGCGACCAGGCGGTCTATGGCTACACCTTC. This gives the protein CAWSDQAVYGYTF.

V is TRBV4-3 and J is TRBJ2-7, with 8 nucleotides matching TRBD1. V was clipped by 1 base and J by 5 bases; unmatched bases: 7. Germline V gene lookup returns CDR1 LGHNA and CDR2 YSLEER. The CDR3 sequence is 15 residues long. The DNA for the CDR3 is TGCGCCAGCAGCCAAGCAGGGGGCGGTTGGCACGAGCAGTACTTC. Protein product: CASSQAGGGWHEQYF.

This clone was picked up one time. The chain has TRBV2 and TRBJ2-7, with TRBD2 identical over 7 bases. CDR3 length equals 17 residues. CDR1 and CDR2 (germline): SNHLY, FYNNEI. The V segment lost 7 bases and the J segment 4 bases; nucleotides outside the gene matches: 19. The CDR3 coding sequence is TGTGCCAGCATTTCTCGGCAGACTAGCCGGCAAGATTACGAGCAGTACTTC. Protein: CASISRQTSRQDYEQYF. Full variable domain (remainder filled in from reference TRBV2 and TRBJ2-7): EPEVTQTPSHQVTQMGQEVILRCVPISNHLYFYWYRQILGQKVEFLVSFYNNEISEKSEIFDDQFSVERPDGSNFTLKIRSTKLEDSAMYFCASISRQTSRQDYEQYFGPGTRLTVT.

The rearrangement uses TRBV19 and TRBJ2-1, with D unresolved. The CDR3 loop spans 11 amino acids. Germline CDR1 LNHDA, CDR2 SQIVND (reference sequence). Trimming stripped 8 bases from V and 9 bases from J, with 11 bases between. The CDR3 sequence is CASASEIEQFF. DNA of the CDR3: TGTGCCAGTGCTTCGGAGATTGAGCAGTTCTTC.

This clone has just a few counts. V and J are TRBV3-1 (or the pseudogene TRBV3-2) and TRBJ1-6; D remains ambiguous. This CDR3 contains 12 residues. Trimming removed 3 bases from V and 7 bases from J, with 4 bases in between. In germline, CDR1 is LGHDT, CDR2 YNNKEL (reference sequence). The CDR3 region has the DNA TGTGCCAGCAGCCATGGGAATTCACCCCTCCACTTT. Protein: CASSHGNSPLHF.

The chain joins TRBV4-1 to TRBJ2-1; 10 positions agree with TRBD2. The CDR3 length is 16 residues. The V segment lost 1 base and the J segment 4 bases; nucleotides outside the gene matches: 4. Germline values: CDR1 MGHRA, CDR2 YSYEKL. The chain's CDR3 is CASSQALAGVYNEQFF. The CDR3 region has the DNA TGCGCCAGCAGCCAAGCGCTAGCGGGGGTTTACAATGAGCAGTTCTTC.

The V call is TRBV5-6, the J call TRBJ1-3; D gene unclear. V gave up 0 bases and J gave up 3 bases, with 10 bases separating them. Germline V CDR1 and CDR2: SGHDT, YYEEEE. The length of the CDR3 is 15 residues. The CDR3 spells CASSLALGVGNTIYF. In DNA, the CDR3 is TGTGCCAGCAGCTTGGCCCTGGGAGTTGGAAACACCATATATTTT.

The rearrangement uses TRBV15 and TRBJ1-2; TRBD1 is a possible D gene (5 bases). This CDR3 has 16 residues. Trimming took 1 base from V and 4 from J, leaving 16 bases between them. CDR1 LNHNV and CDR2 YYDKDF come from the germline V gene (reference sequence). In DNA form, the CDR3 reads TGTGCCACCAGCAGAGTGGGGGGTAGGGGAAGCTATGGCTACACCTTC. Encoded protein: CATSRVGGRGSYGYTF.